These 20 T cell receptor beta chains were sequenced from one sample in a study of blood T cell repertoires in COVID-19. Repertoires were generated with immunoSEQ multiplex PCR, while TCRdb's copy carries only in-frame clones and drops some. The sample has around 170,000 clones, approximately 90% seen once. Sequenced material: peripheral blood. The receptors originated from a woman aged 25 to 45 with acute or convalescent COVID-19.

The chain carries TRBV15 and TRBJ2-2, with 7 bases that match TRBD1. Trimming cost V 1 base and J 5 bases; bases outside gene matches: 1. CDR3 length: 14 amino acids. Germline lookup yields CDR1 LNHNV and CDR2 YYDKDF (reference sequence). CDR3 nucleotides: TGTGCCACCAGCAGAGTGGACAGGACCGGGGAGCTGTTTTTT. It encodes CATSRVDRTGELFF.

This chain uses TRBV12-3 or TRBV12-4 with TRBJ1-2; the D gene is possibly TRBD1 (6 bases). Trimming stripped 6 bases from V and 5 bases from J, with 10 bases between. The CDR3 covers 12 residues. The CDR3 protein is CASRMTGYGYTF. CDR3 nucleotides: TGTGCCAGCAGGATGACAGGATATGGCTACACCTTC.

The chain has TRBV27 and TRBJ2-7; D remains ambiguous. Trimming removed 6 bases from V and 1 base from J, with 13 bases in between. The CDR3 has 14 residues. Germline lookup yields CDR1 MNHEY and CDR2 SMNVEV (reference sequence). The CDR3 DNA reads as TGTGCCAGCAGAAGGAACAGTCCATCCTACGAGCAGTACTTC. Protein product: CASRRNSPSYEQYF.

The genes are TRBV11-3 and TRBJ2-5; D is perhaps TRBD2 (5 bases). The germline V and J ends were trimmed by 5 bases and 3 bases, with 13 bases remaining between them. The germline V gene encodes CDR1 SGHNT and CDR2 YENEEA. This CDR3 comprises 14 residues. The CDR3 nucleotides read TGTGCCAGCAGCCCCCTAGCTGGGGAAGAGACCCAGTACTTC. As protein: CASSPLAGEETQYF. Combining the CDR3 with reference TRBV11-3 and TRBJ2-5 gives the whole variable domain EAGVVQSPRYKIIEKKQPVAFWCNPISGHNTLYWYLQNLGQGPELLIRYENEEAVDDSQLPKDRFSAERLKGVDSTLKIQPAELGDSAVYLCASSPLAGEETQYFGPGTRLLVL.

The rearrangement joins TRBV24-1 to TRBJ2-1, with D possibly being TRBD1 (6 bases). Trimming took 9 bases from V and 6 from J, leaving 14 bases between them. The CDR3 covers 13 residues. Germline loops: CDR1 KGHDR, CDR2 SFDVKD. Here the CDR3 reads CATEQGKSNEQFF. The CDR3 nucleotides are TGTGCCACCGAGCAGGGGAAGAGCAATGAGCAGTTCTTC.

Written as DNA, the CDR3 is TGCAGCGTTGTACAGGAATACGGAAACACCATATATTTT. Encoded protein: CSVVQEYGNTIYF. The V call is TRBV29-1, the J call TRBJ1-3; D is possibly TRBD1 (5 bases). The CDR3 sequence is 13 residues long. V lost 4 bases and J 4 bases, leaving 11 bases between the germline ends. The germline gives CDR1 SQVTM, CDR2 ANQGSEA.

The CDR3 loop is CATSLSRTGLNEQFF. CDR3 in DNA: TGTGCCACCAGCCTCTCAAGGACTGGCCTCAATGAGCAGTTCTTC. This chain uses TRBV15 with TRBJ2-1; tentatively, D is TRBD2 (5 bases). The CDR3 loop spans 15 amino acids. Germline-derived CDR1 and CDR2 are LNHNV and YYDKDF (reference sequence). Trimming removed 5 bases from V and 6 bases from J, with 17 bases in between.

This chain uses TRBV5-5 with TRBJ2-2; 15 bases line up with TRBD2. The CDR3 length is 16 residues. Germline CDR1 and CDR2: SGHKS and YYEKEE (reference sequence). V trimming: 6 bases; J trimming: 7 bases; junction bases outside the gene matches: 7. The CDR3 nucleotides read TGTGCCAGCATCGGACTAGCGGGAGGGCCAGGCGGGGAGCTGTTTTTT. It codes for CASIGLAGGPGGELFF.

This chain connects TRBV6-5 to TRBJ1-6; 7 positions match TRBD1. The CDR3 runs to 15 residues. V was pared by 6 bases and J by 8 bases, with 10 bases of the junction left unmatched. The V gene's germline CDR1 is MNHEY and CDR2 SVGAGI. CDR3 residues: CASRPRQGVDSPLHF. In DNA, the CDR3 is TGTGCCAGCAGACCCCGACAGGGTGTGGATTCACCCCTCCACTTT.

This clone was seen just once. This chain uses TRBV7-2 with TRBJ1-2; perhaps TRBD1 as D (6 bases). The CDR3 totals 14 residues. Germline V CDR1 and CDR2: SGHTA, FQGNSA. V lost 2 bases, J lost 0 bases, and 7 bases lay in between. The CDR3 sequence is CASSLRQANYGYTF. As DNA, the CDR3 is TGTGCCAGCAGCTTAAGACAGGCTAACTATGGCTACACCTTC. Looking up the rest from reference TRBV7-2 and TRBJ1-2 gives the full variable domain: GAGVSQSPSNKVTEKGKDVELRCDPISGHTALYWYRQSLGQGLEFLIYFQGNSAPDKSGLPSDRFSAERTGGSVSTLTIQRTQQEDSAVYLCASSLRQANYGYTFGSGTRLTVV.

The rearrangement uses TRBV15 and TRBJ1-2, with D possibly matching TRBD1 (5 bases). Germline loops: CDR1 LNHNV, CDR2 YYDKDF (reference sequence). V was shortened by 4 bases and J by 8 bases, with 17 bases between the two germline ends. The CDR3 spans 14 residues. CDR3 sequence: CATSTLGGFGGYTF. Written as DNA, the CDR3 is TGTGCCACCAGCACCCTGGGGGGGTTTGGGGGCTACACCTTC.

This clone was counted a single time. The V gene is TRBV2, the J gene TRBJ2-1, with 7 bases that match TRBD2. Germline V gene data show CDR1 as SNHLY and CDR2 as FYNNEI. CDR3 size: 13 residues. The V gene end was trimmed by 8 bases and the J gene end by 6 bases; junction bases not matched to a gene: 7. The CDR3 coding sequence is TGTGCCAGCTCTGGGGACTACAGCAATGAGCAGTTCTTC. Amino acids: CASSGDYSNEQFF.

The rearrangement joins TRBV5-1 to TRBJ2-1; 11 bases match TRBD2. The V gene end was trimmed by 5 bases and the J gene end by 9 bases; junction bases not matched to a gene: 7. CDR1 and CDR2 (germline): SGHRS, YFSETQ. This CDR3 contains 14 residues. The DNA of the CDR3 is TGCGCCAGCAGGGGCGGGACTAGCGGTCTTGAGCAGTTCTTC. It translates to CASRGGTSGLEQFF.

This sequence joins TRBV28 and TRBJ2-7, with 10 nucleotides matching TRBD2. The CDR3 runs 15 residues. Per germline, CDR1 MDHEN and CDR2 SYDVKM. V was pared by 2 bases and J by 6 bases, with 7 bases of the junction left unmatched. The CDR3 nucleotides are TGTGCCAGCAGTTTAAGGCAGGGACTAGCGTTCGAGCAGTACTTC. Translated, it gives CASSLRQGLAFEQYF.

This chain connects TRBV18 to TRBJ1-5; D perhaps matches TRBD1 (6 bases). The germline gives CDR1 KGHSH, CDR2 LQKENI. Trimming shortened V by 1 base and J by 6 bases, and 7 bases separated the two germline ends. The length of the CDR3 is 13 residues. CDR3 DNA: TGTGCCAGCTCACCACAAGGGGGTCAGCCCCAGCATTTT. This codes for CASSPQGGQPQHF.

This clone is a singleton in its sample. This rearrangement joins TRBV19 to TRBJ1-1, with 10 bases that match TRBD1. V lost 8 bases to trimming and J lost 0 bases; unmatched junction nucleotides: 6. Germline V gene lookup returns CDR1 LNHDA and CDR2 SQIVND (reference sequence). The CDR3 extends over 15 amino acids. Here the CDR3 DNA reads TGTGCCAGTTCCCGGGACAGGGGTTTGAACACTGAAGCTTTCTTT. Its translation is CASSRDRGLNTEAFF.

The chain has TRBV25-1 and TRBJ2-1, with TRBD2 matching over 11 bases. Germline V CDR1 and CDR2: MGHDK, SYGVNS. V was clipped by 4 bases and J by 4 bases; unmatched bases: 3. The CDR3 extends over 15 amino acids. This CDR3 reads CASSGLAGRYNEQFF. CDR3 bases: TGTGCCAGCAGTGGACTAGCGGGAAGGTACAATGAGCAGTTCTTC. Variable domain in full (rest from reference TRBV25-1 and TRBJ2-1): EADIYQTPRYLVIGTGKKITLECSQTMGHDKMYWYQQDPGMELHLIHYSYGVNSTEKGDLSSESTVSRIRTEHFPLTLESARPSHTSQYLCASSGLAGRYNEQFFGPGTRLTVL.

The chain is built from TRBV9 and TRBJ1-6, with 7 bases fitting TRBD1. J lost 11 bases, V lost 2 bases, and 4 bases had no gene match. The germline gives CDR1 SGDLS, CDR2 YYNGEE. CDR3 size: 13 residues. The CDR3: CASSVSTGAPLHF. CDR3 bases: TGTGCCAGCAGCGTTAGTACAGGGGCACCCCTCCACTTT.

The chain carries TRBV27 and TRBJ1-6; D is uncertain. The CDR3 runs 17 residues. The germline V gene has CDR1 MNHEY and CDR2 SMNVEV (reference sequence). Trimming removed 3 bases at V and 4 bases at J, with 16 bases between. CDR3 region: CASSLRGMRRYNSPLHF. The CDR3 bases are TGTGCCAGCAGTTTGAGAGGGATGAGACGTTATAATTCACCCCTCCACTTT.

The V gene is TRBV5-1, the J gene TRBJ2-1, with 11 bases identical to TRBD2. CDR3 size: 16 residues. Germline V gene sequence: CDR1 SGHRS, CDR2 YFSETQ. Germline trimming cut 4 bases from V and 2 bases from J; bases unmatched to any gene: 5. The CDR3 bases are TGCGCCAGCAGCCTGGGACTAGCGGTCCCCTACAATGAGCAGTTCTTC. Translated, it gives CASSLGLAVPYNEQFF.